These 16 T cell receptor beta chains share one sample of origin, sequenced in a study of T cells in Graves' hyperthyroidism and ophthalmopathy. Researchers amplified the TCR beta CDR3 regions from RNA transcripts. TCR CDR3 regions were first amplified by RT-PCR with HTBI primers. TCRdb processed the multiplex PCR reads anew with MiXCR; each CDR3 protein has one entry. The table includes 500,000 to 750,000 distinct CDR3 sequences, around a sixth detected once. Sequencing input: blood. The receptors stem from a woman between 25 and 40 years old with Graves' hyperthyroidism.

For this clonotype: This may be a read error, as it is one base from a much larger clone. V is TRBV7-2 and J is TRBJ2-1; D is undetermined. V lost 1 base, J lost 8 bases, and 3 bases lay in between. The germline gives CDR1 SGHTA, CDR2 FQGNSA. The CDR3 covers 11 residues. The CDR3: CASSLDHEQFF. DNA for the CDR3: TGTGCCAGCAGCTTAGACCATGAGCAGTTCTTC. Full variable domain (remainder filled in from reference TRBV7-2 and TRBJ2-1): GAGVSQSPSNKVTEKGKDVELRCDPISGHTALYWYRQSLGQGLEFLIYFQGNSAPDKSGLPSDRFSAERTGGSVSTLTIQRTQQEDSAVYLCASSLDHEQFFGPGTRLTVL.

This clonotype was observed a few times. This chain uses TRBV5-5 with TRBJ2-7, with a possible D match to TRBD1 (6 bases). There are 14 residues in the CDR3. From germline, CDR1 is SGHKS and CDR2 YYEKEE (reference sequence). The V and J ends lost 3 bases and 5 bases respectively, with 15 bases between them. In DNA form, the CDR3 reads TGTGCCAGCAGCTCGGGACACCTCAGCCACGAGCAGTACTTC. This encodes CASSSGHLSHEQYF.

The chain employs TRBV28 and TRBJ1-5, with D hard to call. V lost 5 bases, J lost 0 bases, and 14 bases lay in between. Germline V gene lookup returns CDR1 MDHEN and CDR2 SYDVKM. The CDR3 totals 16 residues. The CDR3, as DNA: TGTGCCAGCAGTGAACCTTTTGACGGTAGCAATCAGCCCCAGCATTTT. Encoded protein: CASSEPFDGSNQPQHF.

This CDR3 reads CASSQEGFTGGWVGYTF. DNA for the CDR3: TGTGCCAGCAGCCAAGAAGGTTTTACGGGGGGCTGGGTTGGCTACACCTTC. The chain has TRBV3-1 and TRBJ1-2; D perhaps matches TRBD1 (6 bases). The CDR3 is made up of 17 amino acids. The germline V gene has CDR1 LGHDT and CDR2 YNNKEL (reference sequence). V was trimmed by 0 bases and J by 7 bases, leaving 21 bases between them.

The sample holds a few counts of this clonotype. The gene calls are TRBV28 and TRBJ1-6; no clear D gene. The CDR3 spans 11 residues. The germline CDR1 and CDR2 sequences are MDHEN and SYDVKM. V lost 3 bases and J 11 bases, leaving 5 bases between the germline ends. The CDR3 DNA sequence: TGTGCCAGCAGTTTTGGGACACCCCTCCACTTT. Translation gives CASSFGTPLHF.

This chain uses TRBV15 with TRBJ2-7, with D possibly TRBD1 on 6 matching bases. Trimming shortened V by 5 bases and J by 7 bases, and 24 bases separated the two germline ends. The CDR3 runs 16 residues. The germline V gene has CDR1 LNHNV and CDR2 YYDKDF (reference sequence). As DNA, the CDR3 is TGTGCCACCAGCCGCAGCCAGGGGTTGGACCTGGGGGAGCAGTACTTC. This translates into CATSRSQGLDLGEQYF.

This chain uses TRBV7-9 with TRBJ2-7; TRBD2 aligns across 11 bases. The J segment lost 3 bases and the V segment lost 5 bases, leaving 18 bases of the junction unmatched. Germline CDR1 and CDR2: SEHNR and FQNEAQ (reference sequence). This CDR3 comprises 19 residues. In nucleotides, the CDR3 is TGTGCCAGCAGCCCTCACTACAGCACCAAACTAGCGGGAGACTACGAGCAGTACTTC. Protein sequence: CASSPHYSTKLAGDYEQYF. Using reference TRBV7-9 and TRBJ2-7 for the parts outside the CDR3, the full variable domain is DTGVSQNPRHKITKRGQNVTFRCDPISEHNRLYWYRQTLGQGPEFLTYFQNEAQLEKSRLLSDRFSAERPKGSFSTLEIQRTEQGDSAMYLCASSPHYSTKLAGDYEQYFGPGTRLTVT.

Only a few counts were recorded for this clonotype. In DNA form, the CDR3 reads TGTGCCAGCAGTCCCAGGAGACTAGCGGGACTGTCAGATACGCAGTATTTT. Translated: CASSPRRLAGLSDTQYF. The chain couples TRBV6-1 to TRBJ2-3; 11 bases align to TRBD2. Unmatched junction bases numbered 11, after V lost 5 bases and J lost 4 bases. This CDR3 spans 17 amino acids. Per the germline V gene, CDR1 is MNHNS and CDR2 is SASEGT.

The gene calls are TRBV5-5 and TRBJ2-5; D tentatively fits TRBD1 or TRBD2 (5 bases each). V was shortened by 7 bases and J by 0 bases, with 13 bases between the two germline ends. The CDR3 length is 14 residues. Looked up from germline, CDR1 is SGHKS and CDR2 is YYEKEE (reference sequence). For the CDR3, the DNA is TGTGCCAGCGACAACAGGACTTACCAAGAGACCCAGTACTTC. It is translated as CASDNRTYQETQYF.

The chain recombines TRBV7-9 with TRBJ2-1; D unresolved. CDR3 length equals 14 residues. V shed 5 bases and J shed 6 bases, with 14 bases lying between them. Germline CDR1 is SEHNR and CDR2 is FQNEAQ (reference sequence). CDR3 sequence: CASSPPVLGNEQFF. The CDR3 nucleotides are TGTGCCAGCAGCCCACCCGTCTTGGGCAATGAGCAGTTCTTC.

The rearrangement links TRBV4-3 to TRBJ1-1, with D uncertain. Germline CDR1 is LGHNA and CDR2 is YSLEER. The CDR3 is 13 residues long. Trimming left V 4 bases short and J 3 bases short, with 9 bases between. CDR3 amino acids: CASSRNKDTEAFF. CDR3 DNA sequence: TGCGCCAGCAGCCGCAACAAGGACACTGAAGCTTTCTTT.

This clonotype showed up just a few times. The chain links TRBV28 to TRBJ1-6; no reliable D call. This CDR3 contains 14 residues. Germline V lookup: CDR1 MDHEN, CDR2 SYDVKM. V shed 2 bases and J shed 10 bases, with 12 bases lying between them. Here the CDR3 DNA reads TGTGCCAGCAGTTTACCCGGGGATGGGTCACCCCTCCACTTT. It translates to CASSLPGDGSPLHF.

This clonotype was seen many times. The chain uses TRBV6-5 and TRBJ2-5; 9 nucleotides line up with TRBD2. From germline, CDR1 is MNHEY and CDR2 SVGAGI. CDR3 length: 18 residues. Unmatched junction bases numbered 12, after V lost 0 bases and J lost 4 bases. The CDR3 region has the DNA TGTGCCAGCAGTTACTCCGGGCGAATAGCGGGAGTGGGAGAGACCCAGTACTTC. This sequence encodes CASSYSGRIAGVGETQYF.

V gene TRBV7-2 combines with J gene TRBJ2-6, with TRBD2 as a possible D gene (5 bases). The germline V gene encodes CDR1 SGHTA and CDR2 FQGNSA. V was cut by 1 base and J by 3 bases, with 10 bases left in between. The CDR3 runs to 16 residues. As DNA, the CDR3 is TGTGCCAGCAGCTTAGGAGGAGGCCTTGGGGCCAACGTCCTGACTTTC. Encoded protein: CASSLGGGLGANVLTF.

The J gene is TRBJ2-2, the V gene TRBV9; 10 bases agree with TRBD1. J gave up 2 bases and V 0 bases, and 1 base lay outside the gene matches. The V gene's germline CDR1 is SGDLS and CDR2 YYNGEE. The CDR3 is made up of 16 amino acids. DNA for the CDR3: TGTGCCAGCAGCGTAGGACAGGGGGCAAACACCGGGGAGCTGTTTTTT. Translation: CASSVGQGANTGELFF.

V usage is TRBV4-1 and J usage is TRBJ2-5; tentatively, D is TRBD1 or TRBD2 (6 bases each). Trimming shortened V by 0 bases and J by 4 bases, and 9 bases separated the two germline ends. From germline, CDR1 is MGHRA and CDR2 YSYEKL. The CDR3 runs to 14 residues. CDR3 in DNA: TGCGCCAGCAGCCAAGATGGGGGGCGAGAGACCCAGTACTTC. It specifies CASSQDGGRETQYF.